This TCR beta chain originates from a study of cytomegalovirus exposure and HLA in healthy donors (TCRdb year 2017). A note on the overall study: An earlier analysis of approximately 590 of the donors reported about 290 Gb of sequence data and some 120 million unique TCR beta sequences from 150 million to 200 million T cells. Around 320 gigabases of sequencing data and 70 million to 100 million unique TCR sequences were included in an early release covering roughly 600 HLA-typed donors. Of the roughly 400 genotyped donors, about 84% fell in the genetic ancestry cluster associated with self-reported Caucasian donors. The study aimed to test whether signatures of past pathogen exposure could be identified by cataloging public T cell receptors. The T cell repertoires of some 670 subjects were profiled by immunosequencing and related to cytomegalovirus serostatus. Besides the first cohort of 550 to 750 subjects, a separate validation cohort made up of 120 or so different subjects was used. To predict cytomegalovirus infection status, the study brought together high-throughput TCR immunosequencing, statistical association of individual TCRs with disease status, and machine learning. A later analysis re-examined previously published TCR beta repertoires from about 670 donors and added high-resolution HLA genotyping to investigate patterns of TCR occurrence. Rather than drawing on any new phenotypic data, the later analysis identified candidate immune exposures from TCR beta sequences and the way those sequences occurred across donors. An earlier analysis of 587 of the donors used high-throughput TCR beta sequencing to judge whether each TCR beta V gene segment behaved as functional or pseudogenic. Donor age, sex, ethnicity and CMV serostatus were collected together with the repertoire data. A later genetic analysis used genome-wide SNP genotypes for about 60% of the roughly 670 donors, treating that subset as a discovery cohort. Every discovery cohort repertoire had been produced on one sequencing platform. HLA typing included class I and class II loci at four-digit resolution. Typing coverage varied by locus: roughly 629-640 donors for A, B, C, DRB1 and DQB1; roughly 500 for DQA1; about 600 for DPA1; under 490 for DPB1. Roughly five DR-DQ haplotypes were handled as single units for association and clustering because linkage in the cohort was strong. On average, roughly 250,000 unique TCR beta nucleotide sequences were sequenced per donor among about 400 genotyped donors of the cohort, with roughly 18% of those sequences being non-productive.

In total, approximately 610 healthy bone marrow donors made up the cohort. At the time of sampling, all cohort members were nominally healthy, though unrecorded immune exposures were likely present. The donor was CMV seronegative and was included in the group of a few hundred seronegative cohort members. Every donor gave a peripheral blood sample, and the peripheral blood mononuclear cells from that sample were used for TCR beta sequencing. Genomic DNA extraction from the blood cell samples was performed with the Qiagen DNeasy Blood Extraction Kit. The library was generated by the immunoSEQ multiplex PCR assay. The multiplex PCR relied on a mix of 60 forward primers for TCR Vbeta segments and 13 reverse primers for TCR Jbeta segments. The CDR3 region of rearranged TCR beta genes was amplified from genomic DNA by a multiplex PCR assay. The amplified TCR beta libraries were sequenced on the Illumina HiSeq System as 87-base-pair reads. The study's processing was this. In a later analysis, tens of millions of unique TCR beta chains were counted across the roughly 670 repertoires, and roughly 10 million of these chains were shared by at least two donors. Raw reads were error-corrected and collapsed into unique sequences by a nearest-neighbor algorithm in which closely related sequences were merged to remove PCR and sequencing errors. CDR3 sequences were aligned to IMGT reference sequences to assign V, D and J gene segments. For a sequence to be retained, at least a six-nucleotide match to both a V gene segment and a J gene segment was required. Rearrangements were classified as productive when the CDR3 lacked stop codons and remained in frame with V and J, and all other rearrangements were classified as non-productive. Following IMGT convention, CDR3 was defined as the stretch from the second conserved V-encoded cysteine to the conserved J-encoded phenylalanine. The earlier analysis of some 600 of the donors excluded sequences that lacked an unambiguous match to a single V gene segment. An earlier analysis of a few hundred of the donors called V segments functional above 56.7% productive rearrangements and segregating when the between-donor standard deviation exceeded 5%. A statistical classification framework was built for diagnosing cytomegalovirus status from the catalog of TCR beta chain sequences. In a later analysis, V and J genes were assigned by comparing TCR nucleotide sequences against IMGT/GENE-DB human TR gene sequences. A later analysis assigned CDR3 sequences and most-parsimonious VDJ recombination scenarios with the TCRdist pipeline. In a later analysis, each TCR beta chain was defined by its CDR3 amino acid sequence together with its V-gene family, and reads lacking a unique V-gene family were excluded. In a later analysis, fewer than 600 highly shared, low-generation-probability nucleotide sequences were removed to address suspected cross-contamination and a sequencing artifact. In a later analysis, a clonal expansion index for each public chain was calculated from normalized within-repertoire ranks of inferred template counts. In a later analysis, generation probabilities were computed using a VDJ recombination model fitted to out-of-frame rearrangements, and the results were checked against IGoR. In a later analysis, hypergeometric tests were used to score TCR-TCR, TCR-HLA and TCR-CMV co-occurrence, with a repertoire-size bias correction applied to TCR pairs. False discovery rates were estimated in a later analysis by permuting HLA or CMV assignments 20 times. A later analysis grouped co-occurring TCRs with DBSCAN, adding TCRdist sequence similarity when clustering within HLA-allele-positive subsets. Repertoires with fewer than 30,000 or more than 120,000 public chains, plus five repertoires with anomalous nucleotide sharing, were excluded from co-occurrence clustering. TCRdb stores this immuneACCESS table with in-frame sequences only. Part of the clones is absent; in the studies checked, under half of the shortfall reflects unresolved V genes, and no reason is known for the rest. That table is the source of V, J and clone size, and D and trimming were worked out from the DNA. In this sample the table shows fewer than 100,000 clones, about 80% of which occur a single time. Roughly 2% of the sample is taken by the ten largest.

Trimming costs V 4 bases and J 2 bases, and their ends lie 11 bases apart. The germline V gene encodes CDR1 SQVTM and CDR2 ANQGSEA. CDR3 length: 13 amino acids, cysteine to phenylalanine. Solely the CDR3 DNA is kept, with 39 bases framed from the first base. This clone was found a few times. Its antigen remains undetermined. Base qualities are not provided; no much larger clone lies one nucleotide away. Findings and caveats that apply to the study as a whole: According to the authors, the approach could potentially be generalized to other disease states and immunological phenotypes. A total of some 180 TCR beta chains were listed by the study as associated with cytomegalovirus. In vitro tests confirmed that a few of the cytomegalovirus-associated TCR beta chains recognize cytomegalovirus antigens. CMV serostatus was the only immune exposure information available for the cohort. Roughly uniform sequencing depth across donors was assumed in presence/absence analyses, although this assumption may not hold. A later genetic analysis reported fewer N-insertions in productive TCRs among donors in an Asian-associated ancestry cluster than the 666-donor mean. Across donors, most TCR sequences were observed very rarely, whereas some public TCRs were present in many individuals. In this cohort, only TCR beta chains were sequenced, and detectable features were limited by the absence of alpha or paired-chain data. Compared with equally common non-associated chains, HLA-associated TCR beta chains in a later analysis were more clonally expanded and had lower generation probabilities. A later genetic analysis associated a missense DCLRE1C variant with V-gene and J-gene trimming of TCR beta chains, and an independent cohort replicated the association. According to a later analysis, TCR association rates differed among HLA loci, with DRB1 alleles showing the most associated TCRs and HLA-C alleles showing the fewest. The earlier analysis of 587 of the donors excluded some 16 rarely observed V segments, including chromosome 9 orphons, because counts were too low. A cluster of highly shared sequence variants was judged likely to be a technical artifact of the sequencing pipeline. Because HLA typing was unavailable for some donors at each locus, only the typed subset was used in association tests. Linkage disequilibrium might explain the correlated functional status among segregating V segments, but an unknown experimental factor could not be excluded. A further reported finding was that TCR beta sequences accurately predicted the HLA-A and HLA-B alleles for most subjects in the first cohort. The 87-base-pair reads could not distinguish some IMGT-functional V segments, including TRBV6-2 and TRBV6-3, so those segments were excluded. According to a later analysis, most CMV-associated TCR beta chains appeared to be HLA-restricted, and the HLA associations seemed to be driven largely by CMV exposure. In a later analysis, 16,951 TCR beta sequences were associated with specific HLA alleles at a false discovery rate of 0.05. Assigning TCR associations to individual alleles was difficult when HLA alleles, especially DR and DQ, strongly co-occurred. The classifier was reported to diagnose cytomegalovirus status with high specificity and sensitivity in both the original cohort and the validation cohort. An earlier analysis of several hundred of the donors showed that most TCR beta V segments appeared in productive rearrangements either about 90% or about 30% of the time, which broadly matched IMGT annotations. A later analysis reported that several top co-occurrence clusters appeared linked to parvovirus B19, influenza, CMV and Epstein-Barr virus.

Input material: PBMCs. This clonotype was obtained from a man in his forties in good health and CMV-seronegative. Recombination linked TRBV29-1 to TRBJ2-5; the D segment could be TRBD1, given 6 matching bases. The CDR3 here reads CSVGQGRQETQYF. The nucleotides read TGCAGCGTTGGTCAGGGGCGGCAAGAGACCCAGTACTTC.